The TCR beta chain described here comes from a study of blood T cell repertoires in COVID-19. Looking at the study overall: The United States, Italy and Spain supplied acute and convalescent COVID-19 samples. From T cells, B-cell-depleted T cells, or PBMCs came the material, which was cDNA or gDNA.

As originally analysed: By means of reference gene primer amplification, nucleated cell counts were estimated. Only in-frame clones appear in the TCRdb table, and some are missing; sequencing was by immunoSEQ multiplex PCR. V and J calls and clone size follow that table, whereas D and trimming were derived from the DNA. Altogether under 150,000 clones are present, around 82% being singletons, with the ten largest covering over 10%. CDR1 SGHNT and CDR2 YYREEE come from the germline V gene (reference sequence). The CDR3 loop spans 15 amino acids. Trimming took 4 bases from V and 0 from J, leaving 11 bases between them.

Sequenced material: peripheral blood. This chain connects TRBV5-4 to TRBJ1-5, with D possibly TRBD1 on 5 matching bases. The sequence came from a man between 60 and 75 years old with active or convalescent COVID-19. The CDR3 loop reads CASSISTDSNQPQHF. Written as DNA, the CDR3 is TGTGCCAGCAGCATATCGACAGATAGCAATCAGCCCCAGCATTTT.